The present TCR beta chain was sequenced within a study of T cell changes during pregnancy in multiple sclerosis. TCRdb's copy holds only in-frame clones and misses some; the assay was immunoSEQ multiplex PCR. The sample shows about 44,000 clones, around nine tenths of them seen only once. The V and J ends lost 3 bases and 6 bases, in that order; junction bases with no gene match: 11. Germline CDR1 reads SGDLS; CDR2 reads YYNGEE. The CDR3 is 15 residues long. The V and J genes are TRBV9 and TRBJ1-2; 7 bases are shared with TRBD1. Sequencing used CD4+ T cells from peripheral blood mononuclear cells, obtained before pregnancy. This clonotype was obtained from a female donor with multiple sclerosis, enrolled in a pregnancy study. The chain's CDR3 is CASSADRTITHGYTF. CDR3 nucleotide sequence: TGTGCCAGCAGCGCGGACAGGACTATAACCCATGGCTACACCTTC.